This entry lists 21 T cell receptor beta chains sequenced from one sample in a study of cytomegalovirus exposure and HLA in healthy donors. A multiplex PCR was run with 60 Vbeta primers and 13 Jbeta primers. Assay used: immunoSEQ multiplex PCR; TCRdb lists only in-frame clones, some missing. The sample has fewer than 350,000 clones; about 90% are singletons. The sample taken for sequencing was PBMCs. These receptors came from a woman aged 18-35 years in good health and CMV-seronegative.

The rearrangement joins TRBV10-3 to TRBJ2-3, with 14 positions matching TRBD2. The V gene end was trimmed by 8 bases and the J gene end by 5 bases; junction bases not matched to a gene: 9. Germline loops: CDR1 ENHRY, CDR2 SYGVKD. The CDR3 totals 16 residues. The CDR3 DNA reads as TGTGCCATCGGGGGACTAGCGGGGGATAAGGGAGATACGCAGTATTTT. Its protein product is CAIGGLAGDKGDTQYF.

The chain employs TRBV6-1 and TRBJ2-7; the match to TRBD1 covers 9 bases. Germline CDR1 reads MNHNS; CDR2 reads SASEGT. The CDR3 is 12 amino acids. J gave up 11 bases and V 7 bases, and 9 bases lay outside the gene matches. The CDR3 is CASMDRGLGEYF. Here the CDR3 DNA reads TGTGCCAGCATGGACAGGGGCCTGGGGGAGTACTTC.

The gene calls are TRBV27 and TRBJ1-1, with 10 positions matching TRBD1. The CDR3 runs 12 residues. Germline CDR1 is MNHEY and CDR2 is SMNVEV (reference sequence). V trimming: 6 bases; J trimming: 8 bases; junction bases outside the gene matches: 3. This CDR3 reads CASRSTGGEAFF. CDR3 nucleotides: TGTGCCAGCAGGTCGACAGGGGGCGAAGCTTTCTTT.

The rearrangement joins TRBV19 to TRBJ1-1, with a possible D match to TRBD1 (5 bases). Between the trimmed V and J ends, which lost 5 bases and 1 base, there was a span of 11 bases. Germline-derived CDR1 and CDR2 are LNHDA and SQIVND (reference sequence). This CDR3 has 14 residues. The CDR3 nucleotides read TGTGCCAGTAGTCCCCAGGGAGGGAACACTGAAGCTTTCTTT. It specifies CASSPQGGNTEAFF.

CDR3 in amino acids: CASSATGPNTGELFF. CDR3 coding DNA: TGTGCCAGCAGCGCGACAGGACCGAACACCGGGGAGCTGTTTTTT. The rearrangement uses TRBV27 and TRBJ2-2; D perhaps matches TRBD1 (6 bases). The CDR3 contains 15 residues. Trimming pared 6 bases from V and 0 bases from J, leaving 11 bases between. CDR1 is MNHEY, CDR2 SMNVEV, per germline (reference sequence).

The chain is built from TRBV12-2 and TRBJ1-5; the table's D call of TRBD1 was not tested on the DNA. TRBV12-2 is assigned pseudogene status. The CDR3 has 19 amino acids. The CDR3 region is CASRSLDTVPLCSNQPQHF. The CDR3 nucleotides are TGTGCAAGTCGCTCATTGGACACCGTCCCACTGTGTAGCAATCAGCCCCAGCATTTT.

The V call is TRBV27, the J call TRBJ2-1; D remains ambiguous. Germline V lookup: CDR1 MNHEY, CDR2 SMNVEV (reference sequence). V was clipped by 7 bases and J by 2 bases, with 15 bases between them. The CDR3 loop spans 15 amino acids. The CDR3 DNA reads TGTGCCAGCAACCCTTCCTCGGAGCCCTACAATGAGCAGTTCTTC. It translates to CASNPSSEPYNEQFF.

The CDR3 reads CSVEVPPSDRDRLGETQYF. In nucleotides, the CDR3 is TGCAGCGTTGAAGTCCCCCCCTCGGACAGGGACCGCCTTGGGGAGACCCAGTACTTC. The chain is built from TRBV29-1 and TRBJ2-5, with 8 bases identical to TRBD1. Germline V gene data show CDR1 as SQVTM and CDR2 as ANQGSEA. J gave up 5 bases and V 1 base, and 21 bases lay outside the gene matches. CDR3 length equals 19 residues.

As regards this clone: This same CDR3 is encoded by further DNA sequences in the sample. V is TRBV27 and J is TRBJ1-2; the D is unclear. The germline V gene has CDR1 MNHEY and CDR2 SMNVEV (reference sequence). The CDR3 contains 13 residues. The V end lost 3 bases, the J end lost 0 bases, and 5 bases lay between the germline ends. The CDR3 loop reads CASSFGSNYGYTF. For the CDR3, the DNA is TGTGCCAGCAGTTTCGGTTCTAACTATGGCTACACCTTC.

The gene calls are TRBV9 and TRBJ1-5, with TRBD1 as a possible D gene (5 bases). Trimming stripped 7 bases from V and 4 bases from J, with 15 bases between. Germline V CDR1 and CDR2: SGDLS, YYNGEE. The CDR3 consists of 14 residues. In DNA form, the CDR3 reads TGTGCCAGCGGGGGGAGCAGGGATAATCAGCCCCAGCATTTT. This encodes CASGGSRDNQPQHF. Full variable domain (remainder filled in from reference TRBV9 and TRBJ1-5): DSGVTQTPKHLITATGQRVTLRCSPRSGDLSVYWYQQSLDQGLQFLIQYYNGEERAKGNILERFSAQQFPDLHSELNLSSLELGDSALYFCASGGSRDNQPQHFGDGTRLSIL.

V and J are TRBV30 and TRBJ1-1; possible D gene TRBD1, 5 bases. The ends were cut back, 2 bases at V and 7 bases at J, with 11 bases in the middle. The CDR3 contains 12 residues. Germline loops: CDR1 GTSNPN, CDR2 SVGIG (reference sequence). CDR3 sequence reads: CAWSLIDSEAFF. The CDR3 DNA reads as TGTGCCTGGAGTCTAATCGACAGTGAAGCTTTCTTT.

This clone was seen a handful of times. CDR3 protein: CASSLGRGSETQYF. CDR3 nucleotide sequence: TGTGCCAGCAGCTTGGGACGGGGGTCGGAGACCCAGTACTTC. V gene TRBV5-4 combines with J gene TRBJ2-5; D may be TRBD2 (6 bases). V gave up 0 bases and J gave up 5 bases, with 11 bases separating them. This CDR3 spans 14 amino acids. Germline V gene lookup returns CDR1 SGHNT and CDR2 YYREEE (reference sequence). Full variable domain (outside the CDR3, taken from reference TRBV5-4 and TRBJ2-5): ETGVTQSPTHLIKTRGQQVTLRCSSQSGHNTVSWYQQALGQGPQFIFQYYREEENGRGNFPPRFSGLQFPNYSSELNVNALELDDSALYLCASSLGRGSETQYFGPGTRLLVL.

The chain joins TRBV2 to TRBJ1-2, with D perhaps matching TRBD1 (6 bases). The CDR3 extends over 15 amino acids. Trimming stripped 0 bases from V and 11 bases from J, with 19 bases between. Per the germline V gene, CDR1 is SNHLY and CDR2 is FYNNEI. The CDR3 loop reads CASSEAHSGARAYTF. The CDR3 nucleotides are TGTGCCAGCAGTGAAGCGCACTCAGGGGCGAGGGCGTACACCTTC. Full variable domain (remainder filled in from reference TRBV2 and TRBJ1-2): EPEVTQTPSHQVTQMGQEVILRCVPISNHLYFYWYRQILGQKVEFLVSFYNNEISEKSEIFDDQFSVERPDGSNFTLKIRSTKLEDSAMYFCASSEAHSGARAYTFGSGTRLTVV.

This rearrangement joins TRBV29-1 to TRBJ2-7; TRBD2 agrees at 9 bases. The trim removed 3 bases at V and 5 bases at J, leaving 5 bases unmatched. In germline, CDR1 is SQVTM, CDR2 ANQGSEA. CDR3 length equals 13 residues. CDR3 sequence: CSVERGGPDEQYF. The CDR3 DNA is TGCAGCGTTGAGCGGGGGGGCCCCGACGAGCAGTACTTC.

V is TRBV19 and J is TRBJ1-4; 9 nucleotides match TRBD1. Per germline, CDR1 LNHDA and CDR2 SQIVND (reference sequence). Trimming cost V 4 bases and J 8 bases; bases outside gene matches: 8. The CDR3 extends over 15 amino acids. CDR3 sequence: CASSTTGGASEKLFF. The CDR3 nucleotides are TGTGCCAGTAGTACCACAGGGGGCGCGTCGGAAAAACTGTTTTTT.

This clone was seen a single time. The J gene is TRBJ1-4, the V gene TRBV7-9; D remains unclear. Germline-derived CDR1 and CDR2 are SEHNR and FQNEAQ (reference sequence). V shed 0 bases and J shed 7 bases, with 6 bases lying between them. The CDR3 has 13 residues. CDR3 protein: CASSLARGEKLFF. CDR3 DNA sequence: TGTGCCAGCAGCTTAGCCCGAGGTGAAAAACTGTTTTTT.

The CDR3 region is CASSLYGNYGYTF. In DNA, the CDR3 is TGTGCCAGCAGCTTGTACGGGAACTATGGCTACACCTTC. J is TRBJ1-2 and V is TRBV5-4; D is unresolved. Germline V CDR1 and CDR2: SGHNT, YYREEE (reference sequence). The CDR3 runs 13 residues. V was clipped by 1 base and J by 2 bases, with 6 bases between them. The variable domain in full, completed from reference TRBV5-4 and TRBJ1-2, reads ETGVTQSPTHLIKTRGQQVTLRCSSQSGHNTVSWYQQALGQGPQFIFQYYREEENGRGNFPPRFSGLQFPNYSSELNVNALELDDSALYLCASSLYGNYGYTFGSGTRLTVV.

V and J are TRBV7-9 and TRBJ2-2; 7 positions agree with TRBD2. The trim removed 8 bases at V and 5 bases at J, leaving 2 bases unmatched. The length of the CDR3 is 12 residues. Germline-derived CDR1 and CDR2 are SEHNR and FQNEAQ (reference sequence). The CDR3 region has the DNA TGTGCCAGCGGGCGGGGGACCGGGGAGCTGTTTTTT. This codes for CASGRGTGELFF.

This clone was counted between two and nine times. This chain joins TRBV4-1 and TRBJ1-4; 8 bases map to TRBD1. Germline V gene lookup returns CDR1 MGHRA and CDR2 YSYEKL. With 2 bases clipped from V and 2 bases from J, the junction kept 4 bases outside the gene matches. CDR3 length equals 16 residues. The CDR3 DNA is TGCGCCAGCAGCCAACTGACAGGGGTGACTAATGAAAAACTGTTTTTT. This gives the protein CASSQLTGVTNEKLFF.

V gene TRBV25-1 combines with J gene TRBJ1-1, with D possibly TRBD1 on 5 matching bases. Germline V gene lookup returns CDR1 MGHDK and CDR2 SYGVNS. V shed 2 bases and J shed 1 base, with 8 bases lying between them. This CDR3 has 14 amino acids. The CDR3 bases are TGTGCCAGCAGTGAACAGGGTTGGAACACTGAAGCTTTCTTT. Translation gives CASSEQGWNTEAFF.

The chain is built from TRBV27 and TRBJ1-5; 7 bases fit TRBD1. CDR3 length: 18 residues. V trimming: 8 bases; J trimming: 6 bases; junction bases outside the gene matches: 22. CDR1 MNHEY and CDR2 SMNVEV come from the germline V gene (reference sequence). The CDR3 sequence is CASPVTLGQRSRGQPQHF. In DNA, the CDR3 is TGTGCCAGCCCAGTGACCTTGGGACAGAGATCAAGGGGTCAGCCCCAGCATTTT.